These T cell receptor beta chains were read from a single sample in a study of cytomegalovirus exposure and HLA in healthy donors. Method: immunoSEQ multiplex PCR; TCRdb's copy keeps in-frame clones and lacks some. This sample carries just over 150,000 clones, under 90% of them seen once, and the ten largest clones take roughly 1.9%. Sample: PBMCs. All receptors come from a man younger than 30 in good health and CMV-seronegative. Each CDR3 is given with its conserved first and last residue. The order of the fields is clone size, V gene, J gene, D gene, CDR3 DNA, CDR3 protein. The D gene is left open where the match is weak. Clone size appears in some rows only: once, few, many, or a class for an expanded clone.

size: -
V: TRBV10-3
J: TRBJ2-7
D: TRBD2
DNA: TGTGCCATCAGCGGGGGGGCAGGAGTGACCTACGAGCAGTACTTC
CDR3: CAISGGAGVTYEQYF

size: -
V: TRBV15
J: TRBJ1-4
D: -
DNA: TGTGCCACCAGCGCCCGCACAGCCGCAACTAATGAAAAACTGTTTTTT
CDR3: CATSARTAATNEKLFF

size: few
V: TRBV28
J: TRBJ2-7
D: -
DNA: TGTGCCAGCCATGGACAGTTGACCTACGAGCAGTACTTC
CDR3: CASHGQLTYEQYF

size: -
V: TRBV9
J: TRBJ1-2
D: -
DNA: TGTGCCAGGAGGGATATCAACTATGGCTACACCTTC
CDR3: CARRDINYGYTF

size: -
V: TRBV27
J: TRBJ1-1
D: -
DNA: TGTGCCAGCAGCCCCCAACCCCTTCTAGGAAACACTGAAGCTTTCTTT
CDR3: CASSPQPLLGNTEAFF

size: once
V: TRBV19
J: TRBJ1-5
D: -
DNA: TGTGCCAGTAGTACCCTACAGGGCCGGCAGCCCCAGCATTTT
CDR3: CASSTLQGRQPQHF

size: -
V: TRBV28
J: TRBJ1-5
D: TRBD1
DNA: TGTGCCAGCAGTCCGGACAGGGGCGGCAATCAGCCCCAGCATTTT
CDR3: CASSPDRGGNQPQHF

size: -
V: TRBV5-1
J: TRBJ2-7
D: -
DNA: TGCGCCAGCGCCCCCGTCCCCCGGTACGAGCAGTACTTC
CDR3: CASAPVPRYEQYF

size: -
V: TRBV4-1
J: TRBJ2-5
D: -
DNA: TGCGCCAGCAGCCAAGGGTCGCAGGAGACCCAGTACTTC
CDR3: CASSQGSQETQYF

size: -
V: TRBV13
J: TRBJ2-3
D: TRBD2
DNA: TGTGCCAGCAGCCCCCGGACTAGCGGGGGGACGGATACGCAGTATTTT
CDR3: CASSPRTSGGTDTQYF

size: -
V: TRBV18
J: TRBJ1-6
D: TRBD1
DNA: TGTGCCAGCTCACCCGTCCGGGACAGGGATCCCCTCCACTTT
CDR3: CASSPVRDRDPLHF

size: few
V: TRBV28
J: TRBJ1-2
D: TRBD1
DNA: TGTGCCAGCAGTCTCGCCGGCCGGACAGGGAACTATGGCTACACCTTC
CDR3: CASSLAGRTGNYGYTF

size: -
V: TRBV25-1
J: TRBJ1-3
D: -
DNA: TGTGCCAGCAGTGAGGCTGCCTCTGGAAACACCATATATTTT
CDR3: CASSEAASGNTIYF

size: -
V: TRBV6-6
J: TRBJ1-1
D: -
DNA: TGTGCCAGCAGTCTCGGGGATATGAACACTGAAGCTTTCTTT
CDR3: CASSLGDMNTEAFF

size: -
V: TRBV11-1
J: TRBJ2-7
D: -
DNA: TGTGCCAGCAGCTCTGACAAGGGGGTAAAGCAGTACTTC
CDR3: CASSSDKGVKQYF

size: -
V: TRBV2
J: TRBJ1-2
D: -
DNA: TGTGCCAGCAGTGTAGGCGGAGACTATGGCTACACCTTC
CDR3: CASSVGGDYGYTF

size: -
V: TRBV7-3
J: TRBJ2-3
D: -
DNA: TGTGCCAGCAGCCGCGGGAACCTACCCGGCACAGATACGCAGTATTTT
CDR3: CASSRGNLPGTDTQYF

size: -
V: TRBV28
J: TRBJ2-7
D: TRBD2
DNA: TGTGCCAGCAGGACATCAGCGGGAGGGCCCTCCTACGAGCAGTACTTC
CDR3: CASRTSAGGPSYEQYF

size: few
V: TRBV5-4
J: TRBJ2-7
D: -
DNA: TGTGCCAGCAGCTTGGTACAGGGCGGCCACGAGCAGTACTTC
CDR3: CASSLVQGGHEQYF

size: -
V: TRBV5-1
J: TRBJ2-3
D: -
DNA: TGCGCCAGCAGCTTGGGCGGGGGCGCAGATACGCAGTATTTT
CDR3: CASSLGGGADTQYF

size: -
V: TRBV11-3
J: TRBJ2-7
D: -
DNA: TGTGCCAGCAGCCCCGGGAGCTACTACGAGCAGTACTTC
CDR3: CASSPGSYYEQYF

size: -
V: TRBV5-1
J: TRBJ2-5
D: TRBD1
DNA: TGCGCCAGCAGCCAACAGGGGGACCAAGAGACCCAGTACTTC
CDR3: CASSQQGDQETQYF

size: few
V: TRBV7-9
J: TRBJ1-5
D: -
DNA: TGTGCCAGCAGCTTGGACAGCTATAGCAATCAGCCCCAGCATTTT
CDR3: CASSLDSYSNQPQHF

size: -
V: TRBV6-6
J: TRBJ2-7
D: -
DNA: TGTGCCAGCAGTTACTCCAGGGCGCCTCTGAGGGAGCAGTACTTC
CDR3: CASSYSRAPLREQYF

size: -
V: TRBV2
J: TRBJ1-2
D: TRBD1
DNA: TGTGCCAGCAGTGCCGATTTGACAGGGGGCTATGGCTACACCTTC
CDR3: CASSADLTGGYGYTF

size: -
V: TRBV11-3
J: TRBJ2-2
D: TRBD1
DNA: TGTGCCAGCAGCTTGGGACAGTCTAACACCGGGGAGCTGTTTTTT
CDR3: CASSLGQSNTGELFF

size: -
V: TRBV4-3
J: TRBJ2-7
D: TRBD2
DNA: TGCGCCAGCAGCCAAGATCTGGTTCTAGCGGGTACCTCCTACGAACAGTACTTC
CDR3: CASSQDLVLAGTSYEQYF

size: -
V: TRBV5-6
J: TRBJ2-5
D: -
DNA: TGTGCCAGCAGAAAGGACAGACGGGAGACCCAGTACTTC
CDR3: CASRKDRRETQYF

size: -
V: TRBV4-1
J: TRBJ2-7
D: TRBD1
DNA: TGCGCCAGCAGCCAAAGGACAGGTCCCCACGAGCAGTACTTC
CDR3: CASSQRTGPHEQYF

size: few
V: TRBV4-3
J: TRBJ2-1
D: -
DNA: TGCGCCAGCAGCCACCGGTCCGGTAATGAGCAGTTCTTC
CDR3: CASSHRSGNEQFF

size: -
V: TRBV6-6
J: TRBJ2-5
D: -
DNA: TGTGCCAGCACCAGGTGGTCCGGAGAGACCCAGTACTTC
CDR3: CASTRWSGETQYF

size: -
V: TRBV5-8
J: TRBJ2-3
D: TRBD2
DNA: TGTGCCAGCAGCTTGGGACTAGCGGCTAGCACAGATACGCAGTATTTT
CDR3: CASSLGLAASTDTQYF

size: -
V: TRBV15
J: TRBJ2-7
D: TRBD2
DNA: TGTGCCACCAGCAGGTCTATGGGACTAGCGGGAGGTAACGAGCAGTACTTC
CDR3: CATSRSMGLAGGNEQYF

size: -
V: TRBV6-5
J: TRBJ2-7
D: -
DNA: TGTGCCAGCACCAACTCCCAGGGGGGAACCTACGAGCAGTACTTC
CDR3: CASTNSQGGTYEQYF

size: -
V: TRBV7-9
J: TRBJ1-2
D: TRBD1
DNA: TGTGCCAGCAGCTTAACCCTCGGACAGGGGCATGGCTACACCTTC
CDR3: CASSLTLGQGHGYTF

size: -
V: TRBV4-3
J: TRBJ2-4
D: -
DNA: TGCGCCAGCAGCCAAGGAGGGACTGTACTAGCCAAAAACATTCAGTACTTC
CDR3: CASSQGGTVLAKNIQYF

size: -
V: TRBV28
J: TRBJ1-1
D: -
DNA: TGTGCCAGCAGTTTATCCCAGGGGATAACTGAAGCTTTCTTT
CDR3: CASSLSQGITEAFF

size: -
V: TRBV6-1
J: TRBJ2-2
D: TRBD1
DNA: TGTGCCAGCAGTGGCGCCGGGACAGCTACTTACGGGGAGCTGTTTTTT
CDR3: CASSGAGTATYGELFF

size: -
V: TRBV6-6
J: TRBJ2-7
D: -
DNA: TGTGCCAGCAGTAACGACTCCCCCGAGCAGTACTTC
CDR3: CASSNDSPEQYF

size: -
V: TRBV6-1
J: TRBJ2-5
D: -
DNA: TGTGCCAGCCTTGACTGGCAAGAGACCCAGTACTTC
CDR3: CASLDWQETQYF

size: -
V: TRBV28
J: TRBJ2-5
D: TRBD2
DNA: TGTGCCAGCTGGACTAGCGGGAGAGTGAGGGAGACCCAGTACTTC
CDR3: CASWTSGRVRETQYF

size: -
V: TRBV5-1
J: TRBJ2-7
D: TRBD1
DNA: TGCGCCAGCAGCCCGGCGGTAGGGACAGGGCACTACGAGCAGTACTTC
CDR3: CASSPAVGTGHYEQYF

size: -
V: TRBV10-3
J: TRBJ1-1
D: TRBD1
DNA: TGTGCCACCTCAGGACAGGTAGACACTGAAGCTTTCTTT
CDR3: CATSGQVDTEAFF

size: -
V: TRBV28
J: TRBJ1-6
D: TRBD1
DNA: TGTGCCAGCAGTTCCCGGGACAGGGGTAATGGTCCCCTCCACTTT
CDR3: CASSSRDRGNGPLHF

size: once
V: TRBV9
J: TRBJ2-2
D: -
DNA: TGTGCCAGCAGCCCTACCAGGGCTTTGGTGGGCGGGGAGCTGTTTTTT
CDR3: CASSPTRALVGGELFF

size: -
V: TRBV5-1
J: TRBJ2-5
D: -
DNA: TGCGCCAGCAGCTACGGACAGCAAGAGACCCAGTACTTC
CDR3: CASSYGQQETQYF